This is a list of T cell receptor beta chains from one sample in a study of shared clonotypes between healthy human individuals. Generated by immunoSEQ multiplex PCR, the TCRdb table keeps only in-frame clones and is missing some. The data hold approximately 1.9 million clones, with 90% to 95% observed a single time. Specimen: naive CD8+ T cells from PBMCs. The receptors stem from a man between 18 and 29 years old in good health. Some clones in this sample may be carry-over from other donors' samples. Each CDR3 is given with its conserved first and last residue. A D gene is named only where the DNA matches it firmly. A clone size is listed for some rows: how often the clone was seen (once, few, many), or a class if it is expanded.

v_gene,abundance,j_gene,d_gene,CDR3aa,CDR3nt
TRBV4-3,.,TRBJ1-4,.,CASSQGPTTNEKLFF,TGCGCCAGCAGCCAAGGTCCTACAACTAATGAAAAACTGTTTTTT
TRBV27,.,TRBJ2-3,.,CASSGRTFRTQYF,TGTGCCAGCAGTGGACGGACCTTCCGAACGCAGTATTTT
TRBV9,.,TRBJ2-2,.,CASTWGDTGELFF,TGTGCCAGCACATGGGGGGACACCGGGGAGCTGTTTTTT
TRBV7-6,.,TRBJ2-2,.,CASSLEPEGWANTGELFF,TGTGCCAGCAGCTTAGAGCCTGAGGGATGGGCGAACACCGGGGAGCTGTTTTTT
TRBV5-4,.,TRBJ2-7,TRBD2,CASSSSLAGGTYEQYF,TGTGCCAGCAGCTCCTCCTTAGCGGGAGGCACGTACGAGCAGTACTTC
TRBV9,.,TRBJ2-7,TRBD2,CASSAGTSGDYEQYF,TGTGCCAGCAGCGCCGGGACTAGCGGAGACTACGAGCAGTACTTC
TRBV11-2,.,TRBJ1-1,.,CASSLGVTTEAFF,TGTGCCAGCAGCTTAGGGGTTACCACTGAAGCTTTCTTT
TRBV5-1,.,TRBJ2-7,.,CASRGGRDALGQYF,TGCGCCAGCAGAGGAGGACGGGATGCGTTGGGGCAGTACTTC
TRBV5-1,.,TRBJ1-3,.,CASSPTVGSGNTIYF,TGCGCCAGCAGCCCAACAGTCGGCTCTGGAAACACCATATATTTT
TRBV28,.,TRBJ1-3,.,CASSPRQAKFSGNTIYF,TGTGCCAGCAGTCCGCGACAGGCTAAGTTCTCTGGAAACACCATATATTTT
TRBV11-2,.,TRBJ2-1,.,CASSLAGRGLAREQFF,TGTGCCAGCAGCTTAGCGGGTCGGGGGCTCGCGCGGGAGCAGTTCTTC
TRBV5-1,.,TRBJ2-1,TRBD2,CASKTSGSNEQFF,TGCGCCAGCAAGACTAGCGGGAGTAATGAGCAGTTCTTC
TRBV29-1,.,TRBJ2-6,.,CSVDEGTGANVLTF,TGCAGCGTTGATGAGGGTACAGGGGCCAACGTCCTGACTTTC
TRBV28,.,TRBJ2-3,TRBD2,CASSSIAGGSTDTQYF,TGTGCCAGCAGTTCGATAGCGGGGGGGAGCACAGATACGCAGTATTTT
TRBV29-1,.,TRBJ2-7,.,CSVYNYEQYF,TGCAGCGTGTACAACTACGAGCAGTACTTC
TRBV28,.,TRBJ1-3,.,CASSLLDSGNTIYF,TGTGCCAGCAGTTTACTGGACAGCGGAAACACCATATATTTT
TRBV4-1,.,TRBJ2-2,TRBD2,CASSLSPPTGTSGRADTGELFF,TGCGCCAGCAGCCTCTCTCCTCCGACCGGGACTAGCGGGAGGGCAGACACCGGGGAGCTGTTTTTT
TRBV14,.,TRBJ2-1,TRBD2,CASSQVGGRSYNEQFF,TGTGCCAGCAGCCAAGTGGGGGGGAGGTCCTACAATGAGCAGTTCTTC
TRBV27,.,TRBJ2-7,TRBD2,CASSLAGGIYEQYF,TGTGCCAGCAGTTTAGCGGGAGGAATTTACGAGCAGTACTTC
TRBV27,.,TRBJ2-3,.,CASSFSDTDTQYF,TGTGCCAGCAGTTTCTCTGACACAGATACGCAGTATTTT
TRBV15,.,TRBJ2-2,.,CATSRDSGRGSGPYTGELFF,TGTGCCACCAGCAGAGATTCTGGCCGGGGGAGCGGGCCTTACACCGGGGAGCTGTTTTTT
TRBV4-3,.,TRBJ2-3,.,CASSQLTDQYTDTQYF,TGCGCCAGCAGCCAATTGACAGACCAATACACAGATACGCAGTATTTT
TRBV2,.,TRBJ2-1,TRBD2,CASSESLAVRNEQFF,TGTGCCAGCAGCGAATCGCTAGCGGTGCGCAATGAGCAGTTCTTC
TRBV19,.,TRBJ2-5,TRBD2,CASSIVGLAVEETQYF,TGTGCCAGTAGTATAGTAGGGCTAGCGGTTGAAGAGACCCAGTACTTC
TRBV7-2,.,TRBJ2-7,.,CASSLAGASSYEQYF,TGTGCCAGCAGCTTAGCAGGGGCAAGCTCCTACGAGCAGTACTTC
TRBV9,once,TRBJ2-1,TRBD2,CASSVLAGAYNEQFF,TGTGCCAGCAGCGTTTTAGCGGGAGCCTACAATGAGCAGTTCTTC
TRBV9,.,TRBJ2-4,.,CASSAGSGIQYF,TGTGCCAGCAGCGCGGGGTCAGGCATTCAGTACTTC
TRBV7-9,.,TRBJ2-1,TRBD2,CASSLLLAGEYNEQFF,TGTGCCAGCAGCTTACTTCTCGCGGGAGAATACAATGAGCAGTTCTTC
TRBV7-9,.,TRBJ2-5,.,CASRPGVPETQYF,TGTGCCAGCAGACCAGGGGTACCTGAGACCCAGTACTTC
TRBV28,.,TRBJ2-1,TRBD2,CATKSPGLNPLFF,TGTGCCACCAAAAGTCCGGGACTAAATCCCCTTTTCTTC
TRBV4-1,.,TRBJ2-2,.,CASSQLTSPANTGELFF,TGCGCCAGCAGCCAACTTACGAGCCCGGCGAACACCGGGGAGCTGTTTTTT
TRBV29-1,.,TRBJ2-7,.,CSVPSGSLYEQYF,TGCAGCGTGCCCTCAGGGAGTCTCTACGAGCAGTACTTC
TRBV5-6,.,TRBJ1-2,.,CASRRREEFYGYTF,TGTGCCAGCCGTCGGAGGGAGGAGTTCTATGGCTACACCTTC
TRBV5-8,.,TRBJ2-3,.,CASSLGTSNKDTQYF,TGTGCCAGCAGCCTAGGGACGTCGAATAAAGATACGCAGTATTTT
TRBV25-1,.,TRBJ2-2,.,CASKGDLSNTGELFF,TGTGCCAGCAAGGGGGACCTCTCGAACACCGGGGAGCTGTTTTTT
TRBV19,.,TRBJ1-2,.,CASSLTANYGYTF,TGTGCCAGTAGTCTAACGGCGAACTATGGCTACACCTTC
TRBV5-6,.,TRBJ2-5,TRBD2,CASSLGTSGSTRETQYF,TGTGCCAGCAGCTTGGGGACTAGCGGGAGTACGCGAGAGACCCAGTACTTC